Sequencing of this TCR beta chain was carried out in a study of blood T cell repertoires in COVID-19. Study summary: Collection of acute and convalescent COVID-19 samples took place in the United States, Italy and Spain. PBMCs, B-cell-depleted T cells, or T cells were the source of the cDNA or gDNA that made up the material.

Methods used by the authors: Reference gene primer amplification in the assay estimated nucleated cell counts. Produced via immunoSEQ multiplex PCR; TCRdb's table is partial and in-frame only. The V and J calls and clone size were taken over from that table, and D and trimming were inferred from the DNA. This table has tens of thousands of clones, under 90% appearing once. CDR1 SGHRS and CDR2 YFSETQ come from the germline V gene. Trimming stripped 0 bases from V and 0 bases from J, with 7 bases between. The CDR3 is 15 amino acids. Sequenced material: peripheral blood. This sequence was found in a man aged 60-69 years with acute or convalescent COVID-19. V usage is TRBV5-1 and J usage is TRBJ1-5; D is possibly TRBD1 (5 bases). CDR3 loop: CASSLEGVSNQPQHF. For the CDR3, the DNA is TGCGCCAGCAGCTTGGAAGGGGTTAGCAATCAGCCCCAGCATTTT.